Given below is one T cell receptor (beta chain) in context. What it binds is unknown. CDR3 length: 14 amino acids. V shed 5 bases and J 6 bases; nucleotides not matched to a gene: 9. The germline V gene has CDR1 SGHTA and CDR2 FQGNSA. A multiplex PCR was run with 60 Vbeta primers and 13 Jbeta primers. The data were produced by immunoSEQ multiplex PCR, yet TCRdb's version contains in-frame clones alone and is incomplete. The data contain more than 85,000 clones, 65% to 85% of them singletons. The sample belongs to a study of cytomegalovirus exposure and HLA in healthy donors. Study results and caveats: Excluded: some indistinguishable V segments such as TRBV6-2 and TRBV6-3.

The specimen sequenced was PBMCs. This receptor was identified in a male donor in good health and CMV-seronegative. V is TRBV7-2 and J is TRBJ2-7; 8 bases are a match to TRBD2. CDR3 protein: CASSSSGTTVEQYF. The CDR3 DNA reads as TGTGCCAGCAGCAGTAGCGGGACCACCGTCGAGCAGTACTTC.